This is a list of T cell receptor beta chains from one sample in a study of Ad26.COV2.S vaccination and SARS-CoV-2 variants. TCRdb keeps only in-frame clones here, not all; method: immunoSEQ multiplex PCR. Of hundreds of thousands of clones in the sample, about 90% were seen once. Material: peripheral blood, obtained in a trial of Ad26.COV2.S vaccine versus placebo. These receptor sequences come from a person aged 18-60 years who received the Ad26.COV2.S COVID-19 vaccine or a placebo. CDR3s include the opening cysteine and the closing phenylalanine or tryptophan. D genes are given only for firm matches. The size of a clone is reported for some rows only, either as once, few or many, or as a class for expanded clones.

>many|TRBJ2-3|TRBV6-4|14|-
CASSIKKPTDTQYF
TGTGCCAGCAGTATTAAAAAACCCACAGATACGCAGTATTTT
>-|TRBJ1-2|TRBV12-3/TRBV12-4|11|-
CASSGLRGYTF
TGTGCCAGCAGCGGATTACGTGGCTACACCTTC
>-|TRBJ1-4|TRBV6-5|15|TRBD1
CATSDRRATNEKLFF
TGTGCCACCTCGGACAGGAGAGCAACTAATGAAAAACTGTTTTTT
>once|TRBJ1-3|TRBV4-3|14|-
CASSHRQVGNTIYF
TGCGCCAGCAGCCACAGACAAGTGGGAAACACCATATATTTT
>-|TRBJ1-5|TRBV6-1|11|-
CASSEPGPQHF
TGTGCCAGCAGTGAACCGGGGCCCCAGCATTTT
>once|TRBJ1-6|TRBV19|15|-
CASSVQGLYNSPLHF
TGTGCCAGTAGTGTCCAGGGACTTTATAATTCACCCCTCCACTTT
>-|TRBJ2-7|TRBV5-1|14|-
CASSREGGPYEQYF
TGCGCCAGCAGCCGAGAGGGGGGACCCTACGAGCAGTACTTC
>-|TRBJ2-1|TRBV7-3|12|-
CASSQGWGEQFF
TGTGCCAGCAGCCAGGGGTGGGGTGAGCAGTTCTTC
>-|TRBJ2-5|TRBV6-2/TRBV6-3|15|TRBD2
CASSPQGGGGETQYF
TGTGCCAGCAGCCCCCAAGGCGGGGGGGGTGAGACCCAGTACTTC
>-|TRBJ2-3|TRBV11-2|16|-
CASSFSSRASTDTQYF
TGTGCCAGCAGCTTTTCCTCTAGAGCCAGCACAGATACGCAGTATTTT
>-|TRBJ2-4|TRBV4-2|17|-
CASSQEGSPLAKNIQYF
TGTGCCAGCAGCCAAGAGGGGAGCCCCCTAGCCAAAAACATTCAGTACTTC
>-|TRBJ2-3|TRBV29-1|16|TRBD2
CSGNIPGTSGTDTQYF
TGCAGCGGAAACATCCCCGGGACTAGCGGTACAGATACGCAGTATTTT
>-|TRBJ2-1|TRBV4-3|16|-
CASSQDRASLGNEQFF
TGCGCCAGCAGCCAAGATCGGGCTAGTTTAGGCAATGAGCAGTTCTTC
>-|TRBJ1-4|TRBV6-1|16|-
CASSERGGSTNEKLFF
TGTGCCAGCAGTGAACGAGGCGGATCAACTAATGAAAAACTGTTTTTT
>-|TRBJ2-7|TRBV6-5|14|-
CASSRAGEAYEQYF
TGTGCCAGCAGTAGAGCGGGTGAAGCCTACGAGCAGTACTTC
>-|TRBJ1-1|TRBV11-2|15|-
CASSLASAGNTEAFF
TGTGCCAGCAGCTTAGCCAGCGCGGGGAACACTGAAGCTTTCTTT
>-|TRBJ2-3|TRBV5-5|13|-
CASSPPTTDTQYF
TGTGCCAGCAGCCCGCCGACCACAGATACGCAGTATTTT
>-|TRBJ2-2|TRBV7-9|13|-
CASSYTGAGELFF
TGTGCCAGCAGCTACACGGGAGCCGGGGAGCTGTTTTTT
>-|TRBJ2-7|TRBV7-9|14|TRBD1
CASSFPGQGYEQYF
TGTGCCAGCAGCTTTCCGGGACAGGGCTACGAGCAGTACTTC
>-|TRBJ1-6|TRBV19|15|-
CASSSGTANNSPLHF
TGTGCCAGTAGTTCGGGGACCGCGAATAATTCACCCCTCCACTTT
>-|TRBJ2-7|TRBV2|14|-
CASSKEGATYEQYF
TGTGCCAGCAGTAAGGAGGGGGCTACCTACGAGCAGTACTTC
>-|TRBJ2-7|TRBV21-1|11|-
CARGHSYEQYF
TGTGCCAGGGGGCACTCCTACGAGCAGTACTTC
>-|TRBJ2-1|TRBV3-1/TRBV3-2|14|TRBD1
CASSLTGEENEQFF
TGTGCCAGCAGCTTGACAGGGGAAGAAAATGAGCAGTTCTTC
>-|TRBJ2-7|TRBV27|14|TRBD2
CASSSSGETYEQYF
TGTGCCAGCAGTTCTAGCGGGGAGACCTACGAGCAGTACTTC
>-|TRBJ2-1|TRBV11-1|15|TRBD2
CASSRRLAGGDEQFF
TGTGCCAGCAGCCGAAGACTAGCGGGGGGGGATGAGCAGTTCTTC
>-|TRBJ2-6|TRBV18|15|TRBD1
CASSPPGGGANVLTF
TGTGCCAGCTCTCCTCCAGGGGGTGGGGCCAACGTCCTGACTTTC
>-|TRBJ2-7|TRBV7-9|14|-
CASSLIGRFYEQYF
TGTGCCAGCAGCTTGATAGGGAGGTTCTACGAGCAGTACTTC
>-|TRBJ2-5|TRBV24-1|15|-
CATSDLGPSGETQYF
TGTGCCACCAGTGATTTGGGCCCAAGTGGGGAGACCCAGTACTTC
>few|TRBJ2-5|TRBV27|11|-
CASSSQETQYF
TGTGCCAGCAGTTCCCAAGAGACCCAGTACTTC
>-|TRBJ2-7|TRBV9|12|-
CASSEVKGEQYF
TGTGCCAGCAGCGAGGTGAAAGGCGAGCAGTACTTC
>-|TRBJ2-2|TRBV15|16|-
CATSSYSTPNTGELFF
TGTGCCACCAGCTCTTATTCGACACCTAACACCGGGGAGCTGTTTTTT
>-|TRBJ1-5|TRBV19|12|TRBD1
CASSTPRGRGHF
TGTGCCAGTAGTACGCCCAGGGGGCGCGGGCATTTT
>-|TRBJ2-7|TRBV18|13|-
CASSPNDYYEQYF
TGTGCCAGCTCACCAAACGATTACTACGAGCAGTACTTC
>-|TRBJ2-7|TRBV6-1|15|TRBD2
CASSELSGRLSEQYF
TGTGCCAGCAGTGAATTGAGCGGGAGGCTTTCCGAGCAGTACTTC
>once|TRBJ1-4|TRBV7-9|15|-
CASSVGARVNEKLFF
TGTGCCAGCAGCGTAGGGGCGCGGGTGAATGAAAAACTGTTTTTT
>-|TRBJ2-1|TRBV9|16|TRBD1
CASSEAGQGVYNEQFF
TGTGCCAGCAGCGAAGCGGGACAGGGGGTCTACAATGAGCAGTTCTTC
>-|TRBJ1-5|TRBV6-2/TRBV6-3|16|TRBD1
CASSGDREYSNQPQHF
TGTGCCAGCAGTGGGGACAGGGAGTATAGCAATCAGCCCCAGCATTTT
>-|TRBJ1-1|TRBV30|14|-
CAWMGVTGNTEAFF
TGTGCCTGGATGGGTGTGACAGGGAACACTGAAGCTTTCTTT